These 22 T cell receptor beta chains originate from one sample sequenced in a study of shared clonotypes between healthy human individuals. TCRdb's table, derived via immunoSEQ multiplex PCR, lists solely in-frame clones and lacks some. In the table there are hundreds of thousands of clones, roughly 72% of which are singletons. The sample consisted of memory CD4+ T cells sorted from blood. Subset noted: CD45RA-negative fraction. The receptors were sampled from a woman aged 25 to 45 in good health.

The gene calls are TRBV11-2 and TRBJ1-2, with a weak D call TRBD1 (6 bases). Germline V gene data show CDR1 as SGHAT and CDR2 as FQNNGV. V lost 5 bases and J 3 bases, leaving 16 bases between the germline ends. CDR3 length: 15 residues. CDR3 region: CASSPRGGADYGYTF. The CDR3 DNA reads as TGTGCCAGCAGCCCTCGTGGGGGGGCCGACTATGGCTACACCTTC.

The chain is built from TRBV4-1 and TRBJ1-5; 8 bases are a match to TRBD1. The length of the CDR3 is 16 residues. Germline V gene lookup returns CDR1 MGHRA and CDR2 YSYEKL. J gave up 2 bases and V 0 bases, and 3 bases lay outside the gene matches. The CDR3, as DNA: TGCGCCAGCAGCCAAGATGGCAGGGGGCGCAATCAGCCCCAGCATTTT. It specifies CASSQDGRGRNQPQHF.

The CDR3: CASSGPGTGMNTEAFF. DNA for the CDR3: TGCGCCAGCAGCGGTCCCGGGACAGGGATGAACACTGAAGCTTTCTTT. The V and J genes are TRBV5-1 and TRBJ1-1; TRBD1 agrees at 9 bases. After removal of 4 bases from V and 0 bases from J, the junction contained 7 bases not matched to a gene. The CDR3 contains 16 residues. In germline, CDR1 is SGHRS, CDR2 YFSETQ.

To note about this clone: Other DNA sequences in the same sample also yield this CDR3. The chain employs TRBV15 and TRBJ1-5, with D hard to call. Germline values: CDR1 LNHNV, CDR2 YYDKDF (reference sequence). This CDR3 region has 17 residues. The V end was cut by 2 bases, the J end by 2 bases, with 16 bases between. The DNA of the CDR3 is TGTGCCACCAGCAGAAACAGAGGAGTATATGGCAATCAGCCCCAGCATTTT. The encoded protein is CATSRNRGVYGNQPQHF.

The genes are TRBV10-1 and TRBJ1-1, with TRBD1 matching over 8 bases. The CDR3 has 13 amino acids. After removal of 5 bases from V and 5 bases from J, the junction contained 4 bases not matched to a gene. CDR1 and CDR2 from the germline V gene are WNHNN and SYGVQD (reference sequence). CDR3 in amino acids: CASSYNRGTEAFF. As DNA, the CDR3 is TGCGCCAGCAGTTACAACAGGGGGACTGAAGCTTTCTTT.

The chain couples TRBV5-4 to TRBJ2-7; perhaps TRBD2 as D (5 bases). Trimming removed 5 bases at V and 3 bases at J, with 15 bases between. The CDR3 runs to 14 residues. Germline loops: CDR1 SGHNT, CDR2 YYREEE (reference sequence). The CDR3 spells CASSRTGIYYEQYF. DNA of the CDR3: TGTGCCAGCAGTCGTACGGGGATCTACTACGAGCAGTACTTC.

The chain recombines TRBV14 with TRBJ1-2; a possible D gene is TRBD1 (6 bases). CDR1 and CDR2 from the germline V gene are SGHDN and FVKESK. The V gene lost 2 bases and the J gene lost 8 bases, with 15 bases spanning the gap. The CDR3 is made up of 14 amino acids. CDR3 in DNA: TGTGCCAGCAGCCAACAACAGGGAGTAGAAGGCTACACCTTC. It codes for CASSQQQGVEGYTF.

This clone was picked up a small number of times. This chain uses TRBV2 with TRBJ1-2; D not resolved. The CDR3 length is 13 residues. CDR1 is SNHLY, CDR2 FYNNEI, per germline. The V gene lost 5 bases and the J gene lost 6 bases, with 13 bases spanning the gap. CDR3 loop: CASSPGRGNGYTF. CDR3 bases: TGTGCCAGCAGTCCTGGACGGGGAAATGGCTACACCTTC.

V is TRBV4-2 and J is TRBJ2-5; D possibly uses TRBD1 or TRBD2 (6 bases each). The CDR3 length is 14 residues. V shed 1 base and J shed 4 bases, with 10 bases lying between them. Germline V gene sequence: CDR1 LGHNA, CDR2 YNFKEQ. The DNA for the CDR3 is TGTGCCAGCAGCCAAGGTGGGGGGCTAGAGACCCAGTACTTC. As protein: CASSQGGGLETQYF.

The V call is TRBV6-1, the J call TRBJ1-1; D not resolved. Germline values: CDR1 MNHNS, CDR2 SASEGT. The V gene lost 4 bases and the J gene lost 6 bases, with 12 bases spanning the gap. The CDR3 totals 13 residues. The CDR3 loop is CASSADTRPEAFF. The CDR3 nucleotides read TGTGCCAGCAGTGCCGACACCAGACCTGAAGCTTTCTTT.

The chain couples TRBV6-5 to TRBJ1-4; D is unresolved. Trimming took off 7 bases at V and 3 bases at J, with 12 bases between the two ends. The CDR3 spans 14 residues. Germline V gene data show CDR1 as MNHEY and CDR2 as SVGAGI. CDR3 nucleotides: TGTGCCAGCAAAGAAGGGTTTGCTAATGAAAAACTGTTTTTT. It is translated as CASKEGFANEKLFF.

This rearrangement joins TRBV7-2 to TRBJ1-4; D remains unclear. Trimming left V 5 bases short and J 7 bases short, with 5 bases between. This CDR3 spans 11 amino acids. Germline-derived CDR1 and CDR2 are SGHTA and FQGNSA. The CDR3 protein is CASSPVEKLFF. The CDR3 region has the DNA TGTGCCAGCAGCCCGGTTGAAAAACTGTTTTTT.

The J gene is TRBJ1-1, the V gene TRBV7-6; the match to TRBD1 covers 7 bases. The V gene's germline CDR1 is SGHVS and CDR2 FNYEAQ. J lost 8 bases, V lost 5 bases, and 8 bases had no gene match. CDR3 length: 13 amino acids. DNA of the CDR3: TGTGCCAGCAGCGCCGGGACAGACGCAGAAGCTTTCTTT. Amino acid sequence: CASSAGTDAEAFF.

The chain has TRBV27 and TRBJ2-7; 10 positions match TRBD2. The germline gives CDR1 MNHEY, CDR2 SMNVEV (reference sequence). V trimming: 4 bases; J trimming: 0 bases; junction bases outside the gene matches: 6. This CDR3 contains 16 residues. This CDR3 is CASSSTSGISSYEQYF. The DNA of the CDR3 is TGTGCCAGCAGTTCAACTAGCGGGATCAGCTCCTACGAGCAGTACTTC.

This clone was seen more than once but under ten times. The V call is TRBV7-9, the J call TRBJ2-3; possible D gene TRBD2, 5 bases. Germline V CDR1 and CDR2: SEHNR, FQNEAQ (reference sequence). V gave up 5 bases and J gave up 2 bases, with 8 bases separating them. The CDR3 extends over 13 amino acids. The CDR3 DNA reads TGTGCCAGCAGCAGAGACTACACAGATACGCAGTATTTT. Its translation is CASSRDYTDTQYF.

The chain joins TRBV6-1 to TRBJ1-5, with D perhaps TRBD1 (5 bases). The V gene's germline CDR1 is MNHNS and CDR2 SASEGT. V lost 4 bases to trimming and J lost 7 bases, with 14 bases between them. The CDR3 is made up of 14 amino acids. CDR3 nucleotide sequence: TGTGCCAGCAGTGCTTCATCGGGGGAACAGCCCCAGCATTTT. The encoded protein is CASSASSGEQPQHF.

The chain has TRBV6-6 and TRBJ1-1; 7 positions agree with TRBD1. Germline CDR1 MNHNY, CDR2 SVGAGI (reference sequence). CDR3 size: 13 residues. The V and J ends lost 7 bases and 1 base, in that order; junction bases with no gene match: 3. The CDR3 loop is CASTRQGNTEAFF. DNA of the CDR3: TGTGCCAGCACTCGACAGGGGAACACTGAAGCTTTCTTT.

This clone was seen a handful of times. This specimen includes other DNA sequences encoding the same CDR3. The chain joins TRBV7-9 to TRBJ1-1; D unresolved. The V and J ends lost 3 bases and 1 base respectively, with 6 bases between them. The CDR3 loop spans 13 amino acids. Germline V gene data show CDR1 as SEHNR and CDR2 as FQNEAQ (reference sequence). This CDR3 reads CASSFSGNTEAFF. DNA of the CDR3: TGTGCCAGCAGCTTTTCAGGGAACACTGAAGCTTTCTTT.

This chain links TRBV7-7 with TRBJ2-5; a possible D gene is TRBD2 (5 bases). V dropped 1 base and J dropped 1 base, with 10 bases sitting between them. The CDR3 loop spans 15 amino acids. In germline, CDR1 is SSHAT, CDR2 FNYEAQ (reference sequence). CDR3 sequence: CASSLDRGTQETQYF. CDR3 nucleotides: TGTGCCAGCAGCTTAGATCGGGGAACCCAAGAGACCCAGTACTTC.

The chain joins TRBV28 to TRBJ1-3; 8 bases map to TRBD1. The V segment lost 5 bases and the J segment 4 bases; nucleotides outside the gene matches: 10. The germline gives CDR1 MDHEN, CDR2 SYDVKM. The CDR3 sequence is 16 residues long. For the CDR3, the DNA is TGTGCCAGCAGTACCCAAGGACAGGGCTACGGAAACACCATATATTTT. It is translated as CASSTQGQGYGNTIYF.

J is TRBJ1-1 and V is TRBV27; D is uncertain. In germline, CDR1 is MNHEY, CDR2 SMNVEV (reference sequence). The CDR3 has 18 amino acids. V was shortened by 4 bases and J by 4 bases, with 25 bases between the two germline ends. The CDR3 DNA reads TGTGCCAGCAGTTCCCCCACCTCGGCAGGCGAAGGTGGCACTGAAGCTTTCTTT. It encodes CASSSPTSAGEGGTEAFF.

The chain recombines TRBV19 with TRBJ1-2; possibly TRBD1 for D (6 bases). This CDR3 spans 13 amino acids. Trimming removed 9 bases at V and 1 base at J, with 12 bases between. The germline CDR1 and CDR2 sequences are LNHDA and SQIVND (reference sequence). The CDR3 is CASRTVLNYGYTF. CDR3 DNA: TGTGCCAGCAGGACAGTCCTTAACTATGGCTACACCTTC.